Listed below are T cell receptor beta chains from one sample, sequenced in a study of cytomegalovirus exposure and HLA in healthy donors. The data were produced by immunoSEQ multiplex PCR, yet TCRdb's version contains in-frame clones alone and is incomplete. The data contain around 97,000 clones, approximately 9% of them seen just once; the ten biggest clones take up about 5%. The sequenced material came from PBMCs. The source is a man aged 45-65 years in good health and CMV-seropositive. Both conserved end residues are part of each CDR3. The D gene is left open where the match is weak. For some rows the clone size is stated as once, few or many, or as a class when expanded; others skip it.

D gene	CDR3 length	clone size	J gene	V gene	CDR3 DNA	CDR3 protein
TRBD1	13	.	TRBJ2-5	TRBV10-3	TGTGCCATCGGGCGAGGGGGCAGAGAGACCCAGTACTTC	CAIGRGGRETQYF
.	14	.	TRBJ2-2	TRBV9	TGTGCCAGCAGCTCACAGGTCGCTACGGGGGAGCTGTTTTTT	CASSSQVATGELFF
.	11	.	TRBJ2-3	TRBV19	TGTGCCAGTAGAGGGGTAGGCGCGCAGTATTTT	CASRGVGAQYF
TRBD1	15	.	TRBJ2-1	TRBV5-1	TGCGCCAGCAGCGGGACAGGGGAAGTCTACAATGAGCAGTTCTTC	CASSGTGEVYNEQFF
TRBD1	15	.	TRBJ1-3	TRBV5-1	TGCGCCAGCAGCTTGGAGGGACAGGGGAGAAACACCATATATTTT	CASSLEGQGRNTIYF
TRBD2	17	few	TRBJ2-7	TRBV5-5	TGTGCCAGCAGCCCTAGCGGGAGGGCCTCCAGCTCCTACGAGCAGTACTTC	CASSPSGRASSSYEQYF
TRBD1	15	.	TRBJ1-2	TRBV9	TGTGCCAGCAGCGTAGACGGGACAGGGCCGGGCGGCTACACCTTC	CASSVDGTGPGGYTF
.	14	.	TRBJ1-2	TRBV6-6	TGTGCCAGCAGTTTACGTGGACAGACCTATGGCTACACCTTC	CASSLRGQTYGYTF
TRBD2	16	.	TRBJ2-1	TRBV10-3	TGTGCCATCAGTGACCTTAGCGGGAGGACCAACAATGAGCAGTTCTTC	CAISDLSGRTNNEQFF
TRBD2	15	.	TRBJ2-1	TRBV11-3	TGTGCCAGCAGCTTAGGAGGTAGCGGGAACAATGAGCAGTTCTTC	CASSLGGSGNNEQFF
TRBD1	13	.	TRBJ2-7	TRBV2	TGTGCCAGCGGGACAGGGGCTATCTACGAGCAGTACTTC	CASGTGAIYEQYF
TRBD2	16	few	TRBJ2-7	TRBV9	TGTGCCAGCAGCGTCGGGACTAGCGGGAGACCGTACGAGCAGTACTTC	CASSVGTSGRPYEQYF
TRBD1	11	.	TRBJ1-2	TRBV29-1	TGCAGCGTTTGGACAGGGCATGGCTACACCTTC	CSVWTGHGYTF
.	12	few	TRBJ2-2	TRBV6-6	TGTGCCAGCAGTCTAAACACCGGGGAGCTGTTTTTT	CASSLNTGELFF
.	12	few	TRBJ1-6	TRBV10-3	TGTGCCATCAGATCGGGTACTTCACCCCTCCACTTT	CAIRSGTSPLHF
.	16	.	TRBJ2-3	TRBV6-6	TGTGCCAGCAGTTACTCATTGGTCCGGAGCACAGATACGCAGTATTTT	CASSYSLVRSTDTQYF
TRBD2	17	.	TRBJ2-3	TRBV10-1	TGCGCCAGCAGTGACGGGACTAGCGGGAGTTCAACAGATACGCAGTATTTT	CASSDGTSGSSTDTQYF
TRBD1	16	.	TRBJ1-4	TRBV27	TGTGCCAGCAGTTTATCGATAGGTTCCAGGGGGGAAAAACTGTTTTTT	CASSLSIGSRGEKLFF
.	13	many	TRBJ2-7	TRBV6-6	TGTGCCAGCAGTTACTCGAGGGACTACGAGCAGTACTTC	CASSYSRDYEQYF
.	15	.	TRBJ2-3	TRBV28	TGTGCCAGCAGCGCCCAAAGGGGTCGGACAGATACGCAGTATTTT	CASSAQRGRTDTQYF
TRBD2	16	few	TRBJ2-4	TRBV7-9	TGTGCCAGCAGCTTAGCGCTCGGGCTAGCGGGGACTACTCAGTACTTC	CASSLALGLAGTTQYF
.	11	.	TRBJ1-2	TRBV20-1	TGCAGTATAGCGGGGGGCCATGGCTACACCTTC	CSIAGGHGYTF
.	15	.	TRBJ2-7	TRBV7-2	TGTGCCAGCAGCTTCCTCGCGGGACCAGCCTACGAGCAGTACTTC	CASSFLAGPAYEQYF
.	17	once	TRBJ2-2	TRBV5-1	TGCGCCAGCACTACTTTAGGACACCCCTACGCGACCGGGGAGCTGTTTTTT	CASTTLGHPYATGELFF
TRBD2	15	.	TRBJ2-1	TRBV2	TGTGCCAGCAGTTATAGCGGGAGGGCGGCCAATGAGCAGTTCTTC	CASSYSGRAANEQFF
.	15	few	TRBJ2-7	TRBV10-3	TGTGCCATCAGTGAGTCGTTGGTACTATCCTACGAGCAGTACTTC	CAISESLVLSYEQYF
.	15	few	TRBJ2-1	TRBV5-1	TGCGCCAGCAGCTTCACTAGCCTCTCCTACAATGAGCAGTTCTTC	CASSFTSLSYNEQFF
.	14	few	TRBJ2-5	TRBV18	TGTGCCAGCTCACGATCGGGACTCCAAGAGACCCAGTACTTC	CASSRSGLQETQYF
TRBD2	16	.	TRBJ2-1	TRBV15	TGTGCCACCGCAGGGACTAGCGGGAGTTCAGGGAATGAGCAGTTCTTC	CATAGTSGSSGNEQFF
TRBD2	14	.	TRBJ2-7	TRBV10-3	TGTGCCATCAGTGCCCAGACTAGCGGGGTCGAGCAGTACTTC	CAISAQTSGVEQYF
TRBD2	14	few	TRBJ2-1	TRBV15	TGTGCCACCAGCATACTTAGCGGGAGCAATGAGCAGTTCTTC	CATSILSGSNEQFF
.	13	few	TRBJ1-1	TRBV27	TGTGCCAGCAGTCCACGGGGGGGCACTGAAGCTTTCTTT	CASSPRGGTEAFF
.	11	few	TRBJ2-7	TRBV30	TGTGCCTGGAGTTCAGCCTACGAGCAGTACTTC	CAWSSAYEQYF
TRBD2	17	few	TRBJ2-3	TRBV7-6	TGTGCCAGCAGCGCGGGACTAGCGGGAGGGCCTACAGATACGCAGTATTTT	CASSAGLAGGPTDTQYF
.	14	.	TRBJ1-5	TRBV18	TGTGCCAGCTCAGGGGCAGATAGCAATCAGCCCCAGCATTTT	CASSGADSNQPQHF
.	15	few	TRBJ2-7	TRBV6-5	TGTGCCAGCAGTTATTCCGGGACTGGATCCTACGAGCAGTACTTC	CASSYSGTGSYEQYF
.	13	few	TRBJ1-5	TRBV6-6	TGTGCCAGCAGTCGGGGGAAGGATCAGCCCCAGCATTTT	CASSRGKDQPQHF
TRBD2	15	.	TRBJ2-7	TRBV11-2	TGTGCCAGCAGTCTTAGCGGGGGCCTAGCCTACGAGCAGTACTTC	CASSLSGGLAYEQYF
.	15	few	TRBJ2-3	TRBV6-5	TGTGCCAGCAGTTTGGGACTGACCTACACAGATACGCAGTATTTT	CASSLGLTYTDTQYF
.	15	few	TRBJ2-2	TRBV19	TGTGCCAGTAGTAACCCCAGGTTCCTCCCCGGGGAGCTGTTTTTT	CASSNPRFLPGELFF
TRBD1	14	.	TRBJ2-5	TRBV27	TGTGCCACCACCGACGGGACAGGGCTGGAGACCCAGTACTTC	CATTDGTGLETQYF
.	21	few	TRBJ2-2	TRBV21-1	TGTGCCAGCAGCAAAGGCCGAACCGTAGTGACTAGCGGGAGTTGCCCCGGGGAGCTGTTTTTT	CASSKGRTVVTSGSCPGELFF
TRBD2	15	many	TRBJ2-2	TRBV11-3	TGTGCCAGCAGCTTAGCTAGCGGGAACACCGGGGAGCTGTTTTTT	CASSLASGNTGELFF
.	13	many	TRBJ2-2	TRBV5-1	TGCGCCAGCAGTTATGACAGCACCGGGGAGCTGTTTTTT	CASSYDSTGELFF
TRBD1	14	few	TRBJ1-1	TRBV25-1	TGTGCCAGCAGTGCCACAGGGGGGCGCGCTGAAGCTTTCTTT	CASSATGGRAEAFF